One T cell receptor beta chain is described in this entry. The antigen remains unidentified. TCRdb keeps only in-frame clones here, not all; method: immunoSEQ multiplex PCR. The data contain tens of thousands of clones, 94% of them singletons. Per the germline V gene, CDR1 is SGHTS and CDR2 is YDEGEE. The CDR3 extends over 13 amino acids. The trim removed 5 bases at V and 5 bases at J, leaving 5 bases unmatched. The data belong to a study of T cell clonotyping in hematopoietic cell transplantation. Whole-study findings and limits: Recipient TCR diversity dropped after transplant; expanded clonotypes rose from day 30 to 180.

This chain links TRBV5-8 with TRBJ2-5; TRBD1 matches at 8 bases. Sample: peripheral blood mononuclear cells. The source of this sequence is a woman between 50 and 59 years old in good health. Some clones in this sample may be carry-over from other donors' samples. CDR3 in amino acids: CASRQGGAETQYF. The CDR3 DNA reads as TGTGCCAGCAGACAGGGGGGAGCGGAGACCCAGTACTTC.